Below, 23 T cell receptor beta chains from the same sample are listed, as sequenced in a study of memory CD8 T cells in hepatitis C reinfection. Sequenced by immunoSEQ multiplex PCR; TCRdb stores in-frame clones only, minus some. The sample records just over 45,000 clones, 89% being singletons. The time point denotes: late/post reinfection, 12 to 24 weeks after detection. The sorted cells went straight to TCR sequencing with no prior in vitro expansion. The sample consisted of naive CD8+ T cells sorted from blood. All receptors derive from a man aged 18 to 30 with hepatitis C virus infection.

This sequence joins TRBV5-4 and TRBJ2-1, with TRBD2 matching over 8 bases. The V segment lost 3 bases and the J segment 4 bases; nucleotides outside the gene matches: 3. Germline lookup yields CDR1 SGHNT and CDR2 YYREEE (reference sequence). There are 14 residues in the CDR3. CDR3 coding DNA: TGTGCCAGCAGCTCCAGCGGGAGTTACAATGAGCAGTTCTTC. It encodes CASSSSGSYNEQFF.

The V and J genes are TRBV28 and TRBJ2-7, with D perhaps matching TRBD2 (5 bases). Between the trimmed V and J ends, which lost 8 bases and 6 bases, there was a span of 11 bases. Germline values: CDR1 MDHEN, CDR2 SYDVKM. The CDR3 has 11 amino acids. The CDR3: CASHEGSEQYF. CDR3 in DNA: TGTGCCAGCCACGAAGGGAGCGAGCAGTACTTC.

CDR3 in DNA: TGTGCCAGCAGTTACGGGGCAGAAGCTTCTAACTATGGCTACACCTTC. Its protein is CASSYGAEASNYGYTF. V usage is TRBV6-5 and J usage is TRBJ1-2; D may be TRBD1 (5 bases). Trimming removed 2 bases at V and 0 bases at J, with 13 bases between. The CDR3 sequence is 16 residues long. Germline V gene data show CDR1 as MNHEY and CDR2 as SVGAGI.

The chain combines TRBV29-1 with TRBJ2-2, with 9 bases lining up with TRBD2. The CDR3 runs to 16 residues. J was trimmed by 4 bases and V by 0 bases; bases with no gene match: 6. Germline V gives CDR1 SQVTM, CDR2 ANQGSEA. CDR3 residues: CSVEDRVSGGTGELFF. In DNA form, the CDR3 reads TGCAGCGTTGAAGATCGGGTTAGCGGGGGCACCGGGGAGCTGTTTTTT.

The chain carries TRBV7-2 and TRBJ2-3, with D perhaps matching TRBD2 (6 bases). The CDR3 has 15 residues. V was shortened by 1 base and J by 1 base, with 9 bases between the two germline ends. Germline V gene sequence: CDR1 SGHTA, CDR2 FQGNSA. The CDR3 bases are TGTGCCAGCAGCTTAGAGGGGAGGCGCACAGATACGCAGTATTTT. This translates into CASSLEGRRTDTQYF.

This clone showed up just once. The chain has TRBV21-1 and TRBJ2-3; TRBD2 was called by the table and not checked on the DNA. TRBV21-1 is termed a pseudogene. The CDR3 is 14 residues long. The CDR3 sequence: CASSKEVMRRTQYF. For the CDR3, the DNA is TGTGCCAGCAGCAAAGAGGTGATGCGGCGTACGCAGTATTTT.

This clone appeared once. The chain uses TRBV13 and TRBJ2-5; maybe TRBD2 (5 bases). The CDR3 runs to 15 residues. CDR1 is PRHDT and CDR2 is FYEKMQ in the germline V gene (reference sequence). V was shortened by 5 bases and J by 3 bases, with 16 bases between the two germline ends. CDR3 sequence (DNA): TGTGCCAGCAGCAGTGGAGGCGGAATGGAAGAGACCCAGTACTTC. Amino acids: CASSSGGGMEETQYF.

V and J are TRBV5-1 and TRBJ2-3; 7 bases are shared with TRBD2. The germline CDR1 and CDR2 sequences are SGHRS and YFSETQ. V lost 6 bases and J lost 6; bases outside the gene matches: 7. This CDR3 is built from 13 residues. For the CDR3, the DNA is TGCGCCAGCACCCGTGGGGGGGACGATACGCAGTATTTT. It encodes CASTRGGDDTQYF.

The chain recombines TRBV11-3 with TRBJ2-1, with 8 bases fitting TRBD1. In germline, CDR1 is SGHNT, CDR2 YENEEA. V shed 5 bases and J 7 bases; nucleotides not matched to a gene: 4. The length of the CDR3 is 13 residues. In DNA, the CDR3 is TGTGCCAGCAGCAGAAGGACAGGGAATGAGCAGTTCTTC. Translated, it gives CASSRRTGNEQFF.

The V call is TRBV6-5, the J call TRBJ2-7, with a weak D call TRBD1 (5 bases). CDR3 length: 14 amino acids. Germline V gene sequence: CDR1 MNHEY, CDR2 SVGAGI. V was cut by 0 bases and J by 4 bases, with 10 bases left in between. As DNA, the CDR3 is TGTGCCAGCAGTTACTCTCCAGGGTATTACGAGCAGTACTTC. The encoded protein is CASSYSPGYYEQYF.

This chain links TRBV6-1 with TRBJ2-7; maybe TRBD1 (7 bases). CDR1 and CDR2 from the germline V gene are MNHNS and SASEGT. The CDR3 is 14 amino acids. Trimming stripped 2 bases from V and 6 bases from J, with 14 bases between. The CDR3 DNA is TGTGCCAGCAGTGAATATTCCCAGGGGGGCGAGCAGTACGTC. As protein: CASSEYSQGGEQYV.

The J gene is TRBJ2-7, the V gene TRBV4-1; a weak D match, TRBD2 (5 bases). Looked up from germline, CDR1 is MGHRA and CDR2 is YSYEKL. The CDR3 has 14 amino acids. The V and J ends lost 0 bases and 6 bases respectively, with 12 bases between them. CDR3 region: CASSQDRLSGEQYF. DNA of the CDR3: TGCGCCAGCAGCCAAGACAGGTTAAGCGGCGAGCAGTACTTC.

The chain recombines TRBV7-8 with TRBJ2-3; 10 nucleotides line up with TRBD2. The CDR3 spans 18 residues. In germline, CDR1 is SGHVS, CDR2 FQNEAQ. The ends lost 2 bases at V and 2 bases at J; junction bases unmatched: 10. CDR3 loop: CASSLPKRGGSPTDTQYF. The CDR3 DNA reads as TGTGCCAGCAGCTTACCCAAGCGGGGGGGCTCTCCCACAGATACGCAGTATTTT.

J is TRBJ2-5 and V is TRBV13; 8 bases line up with TRBD1. The trim removed 0 bases at V and 4 bases at J, leaving 7 bases unmatched. Per germline, CDR1 PRHDT and CDR2 FYEKMQ (reference sequence). CDR3 length: 16 residues. The CDR3 sequence is CASSLGAGGAGETQYF. The CDR3 nucleotides are TGTGCCAGCAGCTTAGGGGCAGGGGGCGCCGGAGAGACCCAGTACTTC.

The gene calls are TRBV7-9 and TRBJ2-3; 10 nucleotides align to TRBD1. The ends lost 5 bases at V and 1 base at J; junction bases unmatched: 9. The CDR3 runs 17 residues. Germline V gene data show CDR1 as SEHNR and CDR2 as FQNEAQ (reference sequence). The CDR3 spells CASSLFPGTGGTDTQYF. CDR3 nucleotide sequence: TGTGCCAGCAGCCTATTTCCCGGGACAGGGGGCACAGATACGCAGTATTTT.

The genes are TRBV6-5 and TRBJ2-1, with 10 bases aligning to TRBD2. V was pared by 6 bases and J by 5 bases, with 7 bases of the junction left unmatched. Germline assignment: CDR1 MNHEY and CDR2 SVGAGI. CDR3 length: 15 amino acids. The DNA of the CDR3 is TGTGCCAGCAGCTTTAGCGGGAGGCCCAACAATGAGCAGTTCTTC. Translation: CASSFSGRPNNEQFF.

CDR3 DNA: TGTGCCAGCAGTTTCGGTAGTGGGAGGAACACTGAAGCTTTCTTT. This sequence encodes CASSFGSGRNTEAFF. This chain uses TRBV27 with TRBJ1-1; D remains unclear. Per germline, CDR1 MNHEY and CDR2 SMNVEV (reference sequence). The CDR3 extends over 15 amino acids. The V and J ends lost 3 bases and 1 base respectively, with 12 bases between them.

The chain is built from TRBV14 and TRBJ1-1; D is ambiguous. The V and J ends lost 4 bases and 2 bases respectively, with 17 bases between them. This CDR3 has 16 residues. CDR1 is SGHDN and CDR2 is FVKESK in the germline V gene. CDR3 sequence: CASSPERRVDNTEAFF. CDR3 DNA: TGTGCCAGCAGCCCCGAAAGGAGGGTCGATAACACTGAAGCTTTCTTT.

The rearrangement links TRBV19 to TRBJ2-6, with D possibly TRBD2 on 5 matching bases. Germline CDR1 and CDR2: LNHDA and SQIVND (reference sequence). CDR3 length: 13 residues. V was trimmed by 5 bases and J by 4 bases, leaving 6 bases between them. CDR3 in DNA: TGTGCCAGTAGTCCGGGAGGGGCCAACGTCCTGACTTTC. It encodes CASSPGGANVLTF.

This chain uses TRBV27 with TRBJ2-1; the D gene is possibly TRBD2 (6 bases). Germline V gene sequence: CDR1 MNHEY, CDR2 SMNVEV (reference sequence). V was cut by 4 bases and J by 6 bases, with 16 bases left in between. CDR3 size: 15 residues. The CDR3 DNA reads as TGTGCCAGCAGTTCCGGGACTCCCTGGGGCAATGAGCAGTTCTTC. It is translated as CASSSGTPWGNEQFF.

The chain employs TRBV6-5 and TRBJ1-2; D is perhaps TRBD1 (5 bases). This CDR3 spans 13 amino acids. From germline, CDR1 is MNHEY and CDR2 SVGAGI. The ends were cut back, 2 bases at V and 6 bases at J, with 10 bases in the middle. CDR3 nucleotides: TGTGCCAGCAGTTACGGGGCAGACCATGGCTACACCTTC. Its translation: CASSYGADHGYTF.

This chain links TRBV11-1 with TRBJ2-1; 7 bases are shared with TRBD2. This CDR3 is built from 14 residues. Germline V CDR1 and CDR2: SGHAT, FQDESV (reference sequence). The trim removed 0 bases at V and 10 bases at J, leaving 6 bases unmatched. The CDR3 DNA follows: TGTGCCAGCAGCTTAGCCTTCGGGGGAGGGGAGCAGTTCTTC. Its protein is CASSLAFGGGEQFF.

In its sample, this clone is large. This chain uses TRBV2 with TRBJ1-3, with 7 bases matching TRBD1. J was trimmed by 0 bases and V by 4 bases; bases with no gene match: 3. This CDR3 is 15 amino acids long. From germline, CDR1 is SNHLY and CDR2 FYNNEI. CDR3 in amino acids: CASSGGQPSGNTIYF. CDR3 sequence (DNA): TGTGCCAGCAGTGGGGGACAGCCCTCTGGAAACACCATATATTTT.